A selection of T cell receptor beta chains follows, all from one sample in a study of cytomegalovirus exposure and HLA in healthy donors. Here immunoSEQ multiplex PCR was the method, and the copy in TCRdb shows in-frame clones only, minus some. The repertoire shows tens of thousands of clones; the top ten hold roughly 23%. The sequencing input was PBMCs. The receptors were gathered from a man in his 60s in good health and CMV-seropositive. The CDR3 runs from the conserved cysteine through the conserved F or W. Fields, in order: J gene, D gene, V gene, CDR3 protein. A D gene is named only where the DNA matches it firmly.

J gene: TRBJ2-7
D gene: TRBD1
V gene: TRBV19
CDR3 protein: CASSLDRGGPYEQYF

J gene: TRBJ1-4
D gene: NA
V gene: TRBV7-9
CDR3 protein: CASSSRLPTNEKLFF

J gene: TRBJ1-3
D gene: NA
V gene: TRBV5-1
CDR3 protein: CASSLSGISEDTIYF

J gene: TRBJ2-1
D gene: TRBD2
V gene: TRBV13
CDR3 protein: CASSWTSGNLDNEQFF

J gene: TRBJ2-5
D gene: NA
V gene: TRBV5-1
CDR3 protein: CASSLLGETQYF

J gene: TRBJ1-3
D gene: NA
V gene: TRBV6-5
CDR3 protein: CASSYQSSSGNTIYF

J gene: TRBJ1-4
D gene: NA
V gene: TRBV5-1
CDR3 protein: CASSLGGFNEKLFF

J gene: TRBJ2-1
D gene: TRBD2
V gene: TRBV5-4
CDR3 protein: CASSHRLADNEQFF

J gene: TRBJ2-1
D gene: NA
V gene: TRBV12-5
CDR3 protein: CASGLVHEGVRNEQFF

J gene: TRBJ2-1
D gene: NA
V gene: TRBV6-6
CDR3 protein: CASSTTRNEQFF

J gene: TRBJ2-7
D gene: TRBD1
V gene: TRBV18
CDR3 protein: CASSLTGGLGEQYF

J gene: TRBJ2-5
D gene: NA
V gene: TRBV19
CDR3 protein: CASSIVREQETQYF

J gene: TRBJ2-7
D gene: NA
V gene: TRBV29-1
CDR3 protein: CSVGTVTSYEQYF

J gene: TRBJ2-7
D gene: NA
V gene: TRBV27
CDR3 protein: CASRKTLRSSYEQYF

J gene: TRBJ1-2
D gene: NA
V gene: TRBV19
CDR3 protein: CASSPSYTNYGYTF

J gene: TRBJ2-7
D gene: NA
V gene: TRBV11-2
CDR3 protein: CASSLRRGYEQYF

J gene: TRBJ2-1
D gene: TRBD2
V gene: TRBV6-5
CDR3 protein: CASSLERGPYNEQFF

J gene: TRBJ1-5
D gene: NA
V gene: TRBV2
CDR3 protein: CASSEGWSNQPQHF

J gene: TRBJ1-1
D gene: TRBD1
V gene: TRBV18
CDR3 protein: CASSPGQGGTEAFF

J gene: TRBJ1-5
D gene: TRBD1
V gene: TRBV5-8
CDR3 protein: CASTRDRAQPQHF

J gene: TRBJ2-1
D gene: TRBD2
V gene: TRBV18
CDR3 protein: CASSQLAASYNEQFF

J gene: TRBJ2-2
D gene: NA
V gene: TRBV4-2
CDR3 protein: CASSQAQSNTGELFF

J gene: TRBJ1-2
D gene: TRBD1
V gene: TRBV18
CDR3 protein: CASSAGQGCAYTF

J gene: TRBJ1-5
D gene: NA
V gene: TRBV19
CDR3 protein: CASSSPGEAGYSNQPQHF

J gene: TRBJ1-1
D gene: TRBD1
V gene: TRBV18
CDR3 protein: CASSRTGGDDTEAFF

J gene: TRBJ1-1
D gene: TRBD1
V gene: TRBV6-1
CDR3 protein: CASRVGQLNTEAFF

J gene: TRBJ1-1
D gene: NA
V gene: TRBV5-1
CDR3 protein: CASSRDRNTEAFF

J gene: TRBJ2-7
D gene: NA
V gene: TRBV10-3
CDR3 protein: CAISDVGKEQYF

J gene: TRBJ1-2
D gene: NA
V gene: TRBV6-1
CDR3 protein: CASRQGGGHGYTF

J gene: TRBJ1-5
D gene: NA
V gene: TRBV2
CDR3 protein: CASSEGRAQHF

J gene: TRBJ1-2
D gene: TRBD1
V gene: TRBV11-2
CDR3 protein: CASSLVRQGARNGYTF

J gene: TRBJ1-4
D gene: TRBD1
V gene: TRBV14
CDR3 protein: CASSLIRTTGGLSEKLFF

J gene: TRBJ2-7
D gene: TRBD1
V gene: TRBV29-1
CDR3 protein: CSVSVRTVTGEQYF

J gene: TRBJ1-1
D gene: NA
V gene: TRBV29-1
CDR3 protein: CSLGSGNTEAFF

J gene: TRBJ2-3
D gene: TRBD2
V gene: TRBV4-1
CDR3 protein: CASSPGLAGADTQYF

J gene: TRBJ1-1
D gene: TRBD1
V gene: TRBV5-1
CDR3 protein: CASSLGQGGTEAFF

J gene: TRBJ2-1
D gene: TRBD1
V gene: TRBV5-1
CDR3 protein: CASSLAGQIYNEQFF

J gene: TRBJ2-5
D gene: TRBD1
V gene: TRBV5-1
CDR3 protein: CASRGLSGTGVDDQYF

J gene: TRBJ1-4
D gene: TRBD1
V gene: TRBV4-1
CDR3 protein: CASSTGTGEEKLFF

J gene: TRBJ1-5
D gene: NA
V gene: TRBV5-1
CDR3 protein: CASSLGGAQPQHF

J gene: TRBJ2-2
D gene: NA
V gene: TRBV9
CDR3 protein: CASSVADQAGELFF

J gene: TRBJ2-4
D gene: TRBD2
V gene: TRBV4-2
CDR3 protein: CASSPGLAGGLAKNIQYF

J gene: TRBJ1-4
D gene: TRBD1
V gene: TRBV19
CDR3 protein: CASSIGPGWTDRGDGEKLFF

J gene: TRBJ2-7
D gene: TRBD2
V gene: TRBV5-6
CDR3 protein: CASSFLAGERIVYEQYF